The clone carrying this T cell receptor beta chain was detected only a few times. The antigen is not known. Control samples were healthy donors' buffy coats. Sequencing was at survey level. Repertoires were generated with immunoSEQ multiplex PCR, while TCRdb's copy carries only in-frame clones and drops some. The sample yields about 34,000 clones, about 70% seen once. This sample was included in a study of STAT5B mutations in CD4+ large granular lymphocyte leukemia. The study's findings and limits: CD4-sorted patient repertoires seemed more clonal than healthy CD4+ repertoires. Approximately 25% of private leukemic clonotypes occurred rarely in other patients' non-leukemic repertoires.

The V gene lost 1 base and the J gene lost 1 base, with 8 bases spanning the gap. CDR1 and CDR2 (germline): SGHDT, YYEEEE. This CDR3 contains 14 residues. This TCR was recovered from a human donor in good health. J is TRBJ1-1 and V is TRBV5-6; D gene uncertain. The sequencing sample was made of CD4+ T cells from blood buffy coats. The CDR3 DNA reads TGTGCCAGCAGCTTGTGGACGGCGAACACTGAAGCTTTCTTT. As protein: CASSLWTANTEAFF.